This TCR beta chain originates from a study of shared clonotypes between healthy human individuals. As to this clone: Antigen unknown.

Only Caucasian adults living in Nashville, Tennessee made up the donor group. Study-wide results and caveats: With several donors compared, around 5% of naive CD4 clonotypes were shared. Naive subsets usually exceeded memory subsets in estimated richness.

Per the original methods: Junction-only sequences without quality scores were provided by ImmunoSEQ, so filtering was different. TCRdb keeps only in-frame clones here, not all; method: immunoSEQ multiplex PCR. Clone size and the V and J calls come from that table; the DNA yielded D and trimming. This sample has 2.5 million or so clones; around nine tenths occur once, and the top ten carry about 0.13%. Germline CDR1 SGHVS, CDR2 FQNEAQ. The J segment lost 5 bases and the V segment lost 5 bases, leaving 8 bases of the junction unmatched. The CDR3 is made up of 14 amino acids. The sample comprised naive CD4+ T cells sorted from blood. The subset here: CD45RA+ positively selected. The gene calls are TRBV7-8 and TRBJ2-7; 8 bases fit TRBD2. This sequence was found in a man aged 18 to 35 in good health. CDR3 nucleotide sequence: TGTGCCAGCAGCACCCCAGCGGGAGTGGACGAGCAGTACTTC. This sequence encodes CASSTPAGVDEQYF.